The clone carrying this TCR beta chain has a count of ten or more. Its antigen is unknown. Molecules of cDNA were individually given unique molecular identifiers that were attached to them. A single record per CDR3 protein comes from TCRdb applying MiXCR to the 5' RACE reads. Seen here are 100,000 to 130,000 distinct CDR3 sequences, around 10% observed once, and the top ten hold 6.5% to 8%. The data stem from a study of early T cells in non-severe SARS-CoV-2 infection. Background on the study: From unsorted whole blood, bulk RNA was sequenced, and the chains remained unpaired. Study-level points and caveats: Private and CD4 specificities were missed by VDJdb matching, which favored anti-spike CD8 responses.

J gave up 8 bases and V 6 bases, and 12 bases lay outside the gene matches. This CDR3 spans 14 amino acids. Germline CDR1 and CDR2: DFQATT and SNEGSKA (reference sequence). The chain recombines TRBV20-1 with TRBJ2-1; TRBD2 aligns across 8 bases. The source material was whole blood. This sequence was found in an adult who was a healthcare worker with PCR-confirmed SARS-CoV-2 infection or an uninfected control (not recorded which). CDR3 sequence: CSATGTRLVDEQFF. The CDR3 region has the DNA TGCAGTGCAACCGGGACTAGGTTGGTGGATGAGCAGTTCTTC.